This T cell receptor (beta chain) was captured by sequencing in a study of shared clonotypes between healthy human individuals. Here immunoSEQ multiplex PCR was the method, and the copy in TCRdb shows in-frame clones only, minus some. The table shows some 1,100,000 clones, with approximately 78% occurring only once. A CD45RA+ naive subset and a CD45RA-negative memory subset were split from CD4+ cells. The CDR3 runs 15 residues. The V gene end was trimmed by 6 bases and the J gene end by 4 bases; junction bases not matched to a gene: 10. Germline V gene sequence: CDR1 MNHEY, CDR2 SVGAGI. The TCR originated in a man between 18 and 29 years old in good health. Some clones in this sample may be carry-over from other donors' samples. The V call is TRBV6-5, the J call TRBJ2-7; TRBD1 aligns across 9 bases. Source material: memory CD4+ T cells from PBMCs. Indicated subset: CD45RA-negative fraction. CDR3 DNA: TGTGCCAGCAGCCCTGGGACAGGGAGAATGTACGAGCAGTACTTC. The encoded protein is CASSPGTGRMYEQYF.